This TCR beta chain was sequenced for a study of read filtering for tumor transcriptome and immune sequencing (TCRdb year 2020). Background for the entire study: The cohort had around 18 male and 14 female patients with a mean age of around 69 years, ranging from 47 to 80. Using the same bone marrow samples, the study compared TCR repertoires obtained by targeted immune repertoire sequencing with those obtained by bulk whole-transcriptome sequencing. After DNase treatment, whole-transcriptome libraries were prepared using the TruSeq RNA Access Library Prep Kit. Per sample, about 4.05 to 11 million TCR-region mapped reads were obtained with IR-seq, compared with only 85 to 1273 with RNA-seq. By revised international staging, eight or nine patients were R-ISS I, 16 were R-ISS II and 7 were R-ISS III. One of the main goals was to work out a read-filtering strategy for immune repertoire data, in particular whether clonotypes backed by only a single read should be removed. The research as a whole found: In IR-seq, roughly 79% of clonotypes but roughly 4% of total reads were represented by single-read clonotypes, whereas in RNA-seq, 74.6% of clonotypes and approximately 44% of reads were represented by single-read clonotypes. IR-seq captured clonotypes at much higher depth and more reliably than RNA-seq, and smaller IR-seq throughput sufficed to identify most shared clonotypes. The correlation between IR-seq and RNA-seq shared clonotype proportions rose when single-read clonotypes were removed. The sorted CD138-negative fraction was a mixed bone marrow immune population, not purified T cells.

Each patient had bone marrow sampled at the time of active disease. Ficoll-Hypaque density gradient centrifugation was used to isolate bone marrow mononuclear cells. CD138-negative cells were obtained by negative selection after labeling with CD138 magnetic microbeads on a MACS separator, removing myeloma plasma cells. The purity of the isolated cells was checked by flow cytometry with CD138 antibodies on an Attune NxT. TRIzol reagent was used to extract total RNA, which was then quantified with a NanoDrop spectrophotometer. Paired RNA-seq and IR-seq were performed on each patient's CD138-negative bone marrow sample. Taken from cysteine to phenylalanine, the CDR3 has 14 residues. Only the CDR3 DNA is retained, 42 bases long and in frame from the first base. V is pared back by 3 bases and J by 7 bases, with 10 bases lying between the germline termini. A remark on this clonotype: No cognate antigen has been identified for it. No base quality information exists; no much larger clone differs at one position.

Starting from 400 to 450 ng RNA, TCR libraries were constructed with the Immunoverse kit using molecular barcoded adaptors that cover the alpha/delta and beta/gamma chains. The same RNA used for transcriptome sequencing was used for TCR library preparation. Sequencing of TCR libraries was carried out on an Illumina HiSeq 4000 with 2 x 150 cycles. In the authors' own workflow: Using MiXCR, which included quality filtering and error correction, TCR reads were aligned to human V, D, J and C references and then assembled into CDR3 clonotypes. The tcR package in R was used for analysis of clonotype counts and gene usage diversity. For inspection of raw mapping reads, RNA-seq reads were mapped by STAR aligner version 2.5.3a onto GRCh37 of the human genome. To test how sequencing depth affected the clonotypes detected, IR-seq fastq files were randomly downsampled with Seqtk 1.3. Through fastp at Q25 and MiXCR, TCRdb rebuilt clones from the public reads, retaining in-frame beta chains. Rows are unified per CDR3 protein, each entry keeping the most common DNA and genes. The V and J calls follow TCRdb's processing rather than the paper's. This sample lists around 140,000 distinct CDR3 sequences; 13% were detected once. More than 6.5% of the sample comes from the top ten.

The receptor was derived from a donor at least 40 years old with multiple myeloma. Material: a population of CD138-negative cells sorted from bone marrow. The cell subset or site label, as the study defines it: bone marrow mononuclear cells depleted of CD138+ plasma/myeloma cells by negative magnetic selection. Recombination connected TRBV12-3 or TRBV12-4 to TRBJ1-6; the D gene identity is not certain. The CDR3 reads CASSFGSGNSPLHF. The DNA reads TGTGCCAGCAGTTTCGGCTCGGGCAATTCACCCCTCCACTTT.